This TCR beta chain was captured by sequencing in a study of blood T cell repertoires in COVID-19. The age range of participants was 18 to 89 years, with residence in about two dozen US areas. Cohort allocation depended upon clinical history that participants reported. People in the exposed group encountered a COVID-19 case within 2 weeks before entering the study. This CDR3 has 20 residues. The trim removed 3 bases at V and 2 bases at J, leaving 16 bases unmatched. Germline values: CDR1 MNHNS, CDR2 SASEGT. The table came from immunoSEQ multiplex PCR; TCRdb's copy has only in-frame clones and leaves some out. Counted here are approximately 200,000 clones, around 90% occurring once; the ten biggest clones make up under 4.5%.

The rearrangement joins TRBV6-1 to TRBJ2-6; 7 bases agree with TRBD2. Sequencing was performed on PBMCs or T cells enriched from blood (not recorded which). This TCR derives from a woman under 40 who had been exposed to COVID-19. The CDR3 DNA is TGTGCCAGCAGTGATAGCAGGATCGTCGCGGGAGTGCCTGGGGCCAACGTCCTGACTTTC. Its protein product is CASSDSRIVAGVPGANVLTF.